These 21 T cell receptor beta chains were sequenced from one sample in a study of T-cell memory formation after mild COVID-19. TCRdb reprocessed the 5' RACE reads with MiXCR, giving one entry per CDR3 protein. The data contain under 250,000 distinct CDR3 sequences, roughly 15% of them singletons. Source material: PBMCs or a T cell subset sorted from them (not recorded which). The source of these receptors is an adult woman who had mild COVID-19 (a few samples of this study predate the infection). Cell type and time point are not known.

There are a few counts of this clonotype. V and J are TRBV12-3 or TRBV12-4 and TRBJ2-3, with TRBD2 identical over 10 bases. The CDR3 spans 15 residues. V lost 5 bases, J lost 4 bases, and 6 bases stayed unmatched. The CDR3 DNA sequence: TGTGCCAGCAGTCCACTAGCGGGGCGCGCAGATACGCAGTATTTT. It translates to CASSPLAGRADTQYF.

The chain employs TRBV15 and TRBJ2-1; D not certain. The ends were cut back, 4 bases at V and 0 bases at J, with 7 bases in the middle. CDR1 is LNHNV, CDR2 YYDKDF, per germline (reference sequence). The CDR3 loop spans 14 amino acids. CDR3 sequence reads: CATSITGSYNEQFF. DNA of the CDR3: TGTGCCACCAGCATCACGGGCTCCTACAATGAGCAGTTCTTC.

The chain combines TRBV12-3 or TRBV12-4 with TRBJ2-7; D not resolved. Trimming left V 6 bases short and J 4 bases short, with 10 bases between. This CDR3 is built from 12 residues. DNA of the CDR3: TGTGCCAGCAGGTGGGCCTCTTACGAGCAGTACTTC. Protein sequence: CASRWASYEQYF.

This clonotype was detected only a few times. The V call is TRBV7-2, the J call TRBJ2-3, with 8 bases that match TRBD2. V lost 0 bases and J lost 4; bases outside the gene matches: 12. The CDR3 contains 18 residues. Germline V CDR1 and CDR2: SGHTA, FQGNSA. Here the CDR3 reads CASSLAGTRSSWPDTQYF. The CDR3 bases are TGTGCCAGCAGCTTAGCGGGGACTAGAAGTTCCTGGCCAGATACGCAGTATTTT.

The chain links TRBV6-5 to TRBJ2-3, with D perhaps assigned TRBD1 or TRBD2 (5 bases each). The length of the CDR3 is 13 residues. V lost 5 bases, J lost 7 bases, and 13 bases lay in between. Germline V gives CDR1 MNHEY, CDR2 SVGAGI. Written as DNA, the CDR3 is TGTGCCAGCAGTGGACCGGGACGGAATACGCAGTATTTT. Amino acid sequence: CASSGPGRNTQYF.

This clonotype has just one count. CDR3 loop: CATEAGTGSYEQYF. As DNA, the CDR3 is TGTGCCACTGAGGCCGGGACAGGGAGCTACGAGCAGTACTTC. The rearrangement uses TRBV24-1 and TRBJ2-7; 9 nucleotides match TRBD1. V was clipped by 10 bases and J by 3 bases; unmatched bases: 9. The CDR3 extends over 14 amino acids. CDR1 and CDR2 (germline): KGHDR, SFDVKD.

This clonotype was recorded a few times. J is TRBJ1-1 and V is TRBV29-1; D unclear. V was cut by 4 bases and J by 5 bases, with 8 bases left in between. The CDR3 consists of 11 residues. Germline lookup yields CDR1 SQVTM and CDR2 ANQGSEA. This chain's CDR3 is CSVARGTEAFF. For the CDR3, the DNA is TGCAGCGTTGCTCGTGGGACTGAAGCTTTCTTT.

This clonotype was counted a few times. The CDR3 coding sequence is TGTGCCAGTAGTCCCGAGATGGGCTCCTATGGCTACACCTTC. Protein sequence: CASSPEMGSYGYTF. The V gene is TRBV19, the J gene TRBJ1-2, with D hard to call. The germline V gene has CDR1 LNHDA and CDR2 SQIVND (reference sequence). The germline V and J ends were trimmed by 5 bases and 4 bases, with 14 bases remaining between them. This CDR3 is built from 14 residues.

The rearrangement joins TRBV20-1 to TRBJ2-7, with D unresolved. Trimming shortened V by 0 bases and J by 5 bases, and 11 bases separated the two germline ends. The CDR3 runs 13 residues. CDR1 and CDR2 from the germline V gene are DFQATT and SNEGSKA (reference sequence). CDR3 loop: CSARDQLDHEQYF. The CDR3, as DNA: TGCAGTGCTAGAGATCAGCTAGACCACGAGCAGTACTTC.

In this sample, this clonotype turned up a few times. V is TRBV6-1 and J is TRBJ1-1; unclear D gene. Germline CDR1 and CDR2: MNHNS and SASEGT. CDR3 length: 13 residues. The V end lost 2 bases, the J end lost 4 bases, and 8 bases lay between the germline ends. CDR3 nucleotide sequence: TGTGCCAGCAGTGAAAGGGAGAGCACTGAAGCTTTCTTT. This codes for CASSERESTEAFF.

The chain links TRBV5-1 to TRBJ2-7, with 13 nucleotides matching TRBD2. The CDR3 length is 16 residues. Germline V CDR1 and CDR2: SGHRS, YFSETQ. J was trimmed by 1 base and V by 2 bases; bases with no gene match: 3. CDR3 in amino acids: CASSFGLAGASYEQYF. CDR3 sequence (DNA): TGCGCCAGCAGCTTTGGACTAGCGGGGGCGTCCTACGAGCAGTACTTC.

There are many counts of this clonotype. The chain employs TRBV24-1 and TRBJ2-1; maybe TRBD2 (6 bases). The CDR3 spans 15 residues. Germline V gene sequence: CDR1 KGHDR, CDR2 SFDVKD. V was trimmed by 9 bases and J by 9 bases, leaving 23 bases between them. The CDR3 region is CATSTGTGSLGEQFF. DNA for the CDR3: TGTGCCACCTCTACCGGGACCGGGAGTCTCGGTGAGCAGTTCTTC.

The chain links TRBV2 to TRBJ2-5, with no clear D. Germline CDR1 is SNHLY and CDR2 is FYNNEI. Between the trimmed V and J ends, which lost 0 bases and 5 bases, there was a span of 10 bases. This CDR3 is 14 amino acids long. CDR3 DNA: TGTGCCAGCAGTGAAGCGTTAGGACGGGAGACCCAGTACTTC. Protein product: CASSEALGRETQYF.

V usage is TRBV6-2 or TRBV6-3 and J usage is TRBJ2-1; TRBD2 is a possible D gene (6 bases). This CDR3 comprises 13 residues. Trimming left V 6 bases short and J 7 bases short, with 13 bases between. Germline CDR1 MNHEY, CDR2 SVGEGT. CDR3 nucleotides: TGTGCCAGCAGAACTACCGGGACTAATGAGCAGTTCTTC. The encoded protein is CASRTTGTNEQFF.

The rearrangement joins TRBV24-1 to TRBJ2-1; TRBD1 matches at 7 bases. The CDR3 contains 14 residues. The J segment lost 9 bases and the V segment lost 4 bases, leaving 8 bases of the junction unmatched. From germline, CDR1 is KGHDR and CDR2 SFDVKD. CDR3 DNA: TGTGCCACCAGTGACCCCGGACAGGTGACTGAGCAGTTCTTC. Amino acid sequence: CATSDPGQVTEQFF.

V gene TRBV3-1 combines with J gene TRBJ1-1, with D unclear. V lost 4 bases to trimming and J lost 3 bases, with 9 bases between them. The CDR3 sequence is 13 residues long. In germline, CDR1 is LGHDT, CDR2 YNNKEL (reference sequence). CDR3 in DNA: TGTGCCAGCAGCCGTGCCACAGACACTGAAGCTTTCTTT. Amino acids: CASSRATDTEAFF.

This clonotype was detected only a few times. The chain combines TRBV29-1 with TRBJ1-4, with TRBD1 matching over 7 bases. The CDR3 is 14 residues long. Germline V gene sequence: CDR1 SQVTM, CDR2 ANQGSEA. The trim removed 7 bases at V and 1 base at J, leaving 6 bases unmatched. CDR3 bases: TGCAGCGCCGGAGACAGGGTAACTAATGAAAAACTGTTTTTT. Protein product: CSAGDRVTNEKLFF.

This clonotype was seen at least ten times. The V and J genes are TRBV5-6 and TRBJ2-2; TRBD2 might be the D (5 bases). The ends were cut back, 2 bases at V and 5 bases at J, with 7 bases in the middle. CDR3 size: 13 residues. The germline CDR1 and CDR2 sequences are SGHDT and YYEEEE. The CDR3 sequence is CASSFPGTGELFF. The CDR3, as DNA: TGTGCCAGCAGCTTTCCGGGGACCGGGGAGCTGTTTTTT.

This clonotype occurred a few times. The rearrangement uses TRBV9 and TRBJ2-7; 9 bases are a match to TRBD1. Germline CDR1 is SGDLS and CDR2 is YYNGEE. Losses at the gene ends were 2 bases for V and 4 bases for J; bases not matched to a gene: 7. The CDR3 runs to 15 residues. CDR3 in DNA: TGTGCCAGCAGCGTGGGACAGGGTCGCCTTTACGAGCAGTACTTC. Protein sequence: CASSVGQGRLYEQYF.

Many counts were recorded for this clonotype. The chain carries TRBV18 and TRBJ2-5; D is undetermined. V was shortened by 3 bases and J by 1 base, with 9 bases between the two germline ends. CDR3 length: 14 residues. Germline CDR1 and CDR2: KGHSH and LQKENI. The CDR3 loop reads CASSPDKVQETQYF. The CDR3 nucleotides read TGTGCCAGCTCACCCGACAAGGTCCAAGAGACCCAGTACTTC.

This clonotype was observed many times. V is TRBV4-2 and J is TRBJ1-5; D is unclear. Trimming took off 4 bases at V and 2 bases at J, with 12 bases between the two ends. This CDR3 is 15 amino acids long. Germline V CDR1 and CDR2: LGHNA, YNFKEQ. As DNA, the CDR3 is TGTGCCAGCAGCCTCGAACGGGGAGGCAATCAGCCCCAGCATTTT. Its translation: CASSLERGGNQPQHF.